Here is one TCR beta chain with its context. Its antigen is undetermined. This record belongs to a study of early T cells in non-severe SARS-CoV-2 infection. Study as a whole: Whole-blood bulk RNA, unsorted, was sequenced, and chains were unpaired. Study-level points and caveats: Anti-spike CD8 responses were favored in VDJdb matching, and private and CD4 specificities were missed.

The length of the CDR3 is 15 residues. Germline V lookup: CDR1 SGHNT, CDR2 YYREEE (reference sequence). With 2 bases clipped from V and 4 bases from J, the junction kept 5 bases outside the gene matches. In the library, individual cDNA molecules carried attached unique molecular identifiers. TCRdb used MiXCR to reprocess the 5' RACE reads, holding one entry per CDR3 protein. The data show about 92,000 distinct CDR3 sequences, 11% to 15% seen once. This rearrangement joins TRBV5-4 to TRBJ2-2; 7 bases match TRBD2. The origin of this receptor is an adult who was a healthcare worker with PCR-confirmed SARS-CoV-2 infection or an uninfected control (not recorded which). The sequenced material came from whole blood. The CDR3, as DNA: TGTGCCAGCAGCTTTGAAGCGGGGCCCACCGGGGAGCTGTTTTTT. It specifies CASSFEAGPTGELFF.